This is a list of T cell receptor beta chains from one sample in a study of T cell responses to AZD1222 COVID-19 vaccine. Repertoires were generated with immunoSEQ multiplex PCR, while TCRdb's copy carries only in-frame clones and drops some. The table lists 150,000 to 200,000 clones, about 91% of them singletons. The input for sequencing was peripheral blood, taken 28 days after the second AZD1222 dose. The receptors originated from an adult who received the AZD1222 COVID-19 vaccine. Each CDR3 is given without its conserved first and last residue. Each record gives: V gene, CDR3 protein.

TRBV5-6,ASSRDSGRSNQPQH
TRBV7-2,ASQGQLSSYEQY
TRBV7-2,ASSLRGGESEQF
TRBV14,ASSQDSGLGKNIQY
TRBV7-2,ASSSGVPNTEAF
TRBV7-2,ASSRTSGSYEQY
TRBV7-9,ASSPWTSGWYEQF
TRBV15,ATTESQGDLYGYT
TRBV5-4,ASSLGDLNTEAF
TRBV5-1,ASSLAGGGYNEQF
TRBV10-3,AISESRDTIY
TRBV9,ASSVQRGFTDTQY
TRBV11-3,ASSLGFSGTEAF
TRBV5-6,ASSLLDRENTEAF
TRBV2,ASSVHTGGANTGELF
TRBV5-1,ASSTNSGGLSYEQY
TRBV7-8,ASSWQGSTDTQY
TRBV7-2,ASSPQRGYTDTQY
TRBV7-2,ASSQGGGSHNSPLH
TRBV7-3,ASSLQGTSGEEQY
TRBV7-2,ASSSRGTGHYGYT
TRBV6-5,ASSYSGEQY
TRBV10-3,AISEALAGGGNEQF
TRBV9,ASSVAMGSNSPLH
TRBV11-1,ASSLGRGYEQY
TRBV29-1,SVIQGLLGNEQF
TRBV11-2,ASSLTSGGRNEQF
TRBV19,ASRPQGLDNEQF
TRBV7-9,ASSLGGGGNTEAF
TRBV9,ASSVGSTAGTDTQY
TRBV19,ARRWDGYT
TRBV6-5,ASRRTGSNTEAF
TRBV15,ATSRDLQGASEAF
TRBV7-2,ASSLSGGYEQY
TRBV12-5,ASGRQAREKLF
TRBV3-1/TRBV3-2,ASSQDLAGGFTDTQY
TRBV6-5,ASSPNRLQNTEAF
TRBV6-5,ASSTSLLGEQY
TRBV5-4,ASSLDGAVGEQY
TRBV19,ASSITARSAYEQY
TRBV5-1,ASSPIGRPGGTEAF
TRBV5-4,ASGDGGGETQY
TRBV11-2,ASSLEVSGNTIY
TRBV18,ASSPPGGNYGYT
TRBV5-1,ASKRQGLNTEAF
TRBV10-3,AISESTGNEQY
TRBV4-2,ASSPNWEGANGYT
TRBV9,ASGEGLAGGPGETQY
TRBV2,ASRGLAGGVGELF
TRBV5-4,ASSIPGQVDTGELF